The subject of this entry is one TCR beta chain. The antigen remains unidentified. A much larger clone is a single base away; this may be a read error. This entry belongs to a study of tumor-infiltrating lymphocytes in primary liver carcinoma. Study in general: Each of the growths was stage T1-T3 N0M0, extending roughly 4 to 10 cm across.

The CDR3 runs to 11 residues. V dropped 5 bases and J dropped 9 bases, with 8 bases sitting between them. The germline V gene encodes CDR1 SGHVS and CDR2 FQNEAQ. The study's findings and limits: Only around 7.5-25% of top clones occurred in all five tumor regions. Blood trailed tumors significantly in top-250-clone fraction (p = 0.039).

Synthesis of TCR beta cDNA was carried out from 450 to 650 ng total RNA with a constant-region primer. Three rounds of nested multiplex PCR with slightly modified ARM-PCR produced TCR beta libraries. The opening two PCR rounds, about 11 cycles each, paired TRBV1-TRBV30 forward primers with a C-beta reverse primer. TCRdb passed the multiplex PCR reads through MiXCR, listing each CDR3 protein once. The table has roughly 100,000 distinct CDR3 sequences, more than 65% seen once. Total RNA and DNA came together from approximately 20-30 mg of bulk tissue without cell sorting. Those sampled were patients whose primary liver carcinoma was treated by surgical resection.

Sequencing was carried out using liver tumor tissue from sampling region 5. Described subset: tumor region T5, tumor centre. This TCR was sampled from a woman aged 55-70 years with primary liver carcinoma and hepatitis B virus infection. The V gene is TRBV7-8, the J gene TRBJ2-1; D gene uncertain. The CDR3 sequence: CASSPLCEQFF. CDR3 sequence (DNA): TGTGCCAGCAGCCCCCTTTGTGAGCAGTTCTTC.